This paragraph reports one T cell receptor (beta chain). The antigen is undetermined. The data are from a study of persistence of HIV-infected CD4 T cells. Study overall: Donors had been on suppressive ART for a median of around 8 years. Study conclusions and caveats: TCRbeta richness was lower in CMV- and Gag-responding cells than in anti-CD3/anti-CD28-responding cells. Antigen-responding cells were enriched for degenerate expanded CDR3beta sequences.

Anti-CD3/anti-CD28 beads served as a nonspecific positive control stimulus. Sorting of responding CD4+ T cells relied on upregulated CD40 ligand together with CD69. The libraries were made with immunoSEQ version 4 in survey mode. The protocol was immunoSEQ multiplex PCR, while the TCRdb copy is restricted to in-frame clones and leaves out a portion. This repertoire shows 35,000 to 50,000 clones, 90% to 95% found once; its top ten account for approximately 1.8%. The receptor's source is an adult man with HIV who was CMV-seropositive. Here the sequenced sample was CD4+ T cells sorted from PBMCs after approximately 20-hour stimulation, taken from a patient who received antiretroviral therapy.

CDR3 nucleotide sequence: TGTGCCAGCAGTTTACGGTATCCGGCTGAAGCTTTCTTT. This sequence encodes CASSLRYPAEAFF. The chain carries TRBV12-3 or TRBV12-4 and TRBJ1-1; D unresolved. The CDR3 length is 13 residues. V gave up 2 bases and J gave up 6 bases, with 10 bases separating them.